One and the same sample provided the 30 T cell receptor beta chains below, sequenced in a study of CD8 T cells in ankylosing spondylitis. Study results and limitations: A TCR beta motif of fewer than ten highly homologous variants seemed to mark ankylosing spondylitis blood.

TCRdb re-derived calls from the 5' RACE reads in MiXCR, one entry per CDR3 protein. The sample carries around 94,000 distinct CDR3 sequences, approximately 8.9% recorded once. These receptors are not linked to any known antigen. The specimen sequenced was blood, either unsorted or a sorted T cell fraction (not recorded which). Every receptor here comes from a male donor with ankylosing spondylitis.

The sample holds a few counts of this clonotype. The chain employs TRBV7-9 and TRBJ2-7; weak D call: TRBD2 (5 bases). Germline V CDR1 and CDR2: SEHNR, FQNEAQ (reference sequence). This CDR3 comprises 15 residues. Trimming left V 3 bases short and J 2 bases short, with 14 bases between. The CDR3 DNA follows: TGTGCCAGCAGCTTCGGGGAAAGCGTGACCTACGAGCAGTACTTC. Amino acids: CASSFGESVTYEQYF.

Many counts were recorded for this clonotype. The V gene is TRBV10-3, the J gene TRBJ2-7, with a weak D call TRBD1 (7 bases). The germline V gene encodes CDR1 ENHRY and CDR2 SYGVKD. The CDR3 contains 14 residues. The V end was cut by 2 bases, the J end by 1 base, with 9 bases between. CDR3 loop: CAISEAGGSYEQYV. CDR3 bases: TGTGCCATCAGTGAGGCAGGGGGGTCCTACGAGCAGTACGTC.

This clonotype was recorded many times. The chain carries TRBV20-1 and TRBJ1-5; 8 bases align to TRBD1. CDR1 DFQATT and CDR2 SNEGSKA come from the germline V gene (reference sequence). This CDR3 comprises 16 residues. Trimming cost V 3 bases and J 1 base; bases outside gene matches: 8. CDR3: CSASPRTGWSNQPQHF. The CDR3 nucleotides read TGCAGTGCTAGCCCTCGGACAGGGTGGAGCAATCAGCCCCAGCATTTT.

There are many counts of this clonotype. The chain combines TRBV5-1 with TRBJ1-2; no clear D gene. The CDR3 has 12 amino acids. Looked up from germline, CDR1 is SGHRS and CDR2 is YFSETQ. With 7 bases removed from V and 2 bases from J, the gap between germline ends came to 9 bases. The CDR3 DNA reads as TGCGCCAGCGCGGGAGAGAACTATGGCTACACCTTC. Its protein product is CASAGENYGYTF.

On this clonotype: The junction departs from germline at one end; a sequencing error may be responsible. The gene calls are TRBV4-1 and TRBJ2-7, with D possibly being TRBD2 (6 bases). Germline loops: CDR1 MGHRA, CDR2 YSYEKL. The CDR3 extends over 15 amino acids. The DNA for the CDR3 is TGCGCCAGCAGCCCAACGGGGGACTTCTCCTACGAGCAGTCCTTC. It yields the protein CASSPTGDFSYEQSF.

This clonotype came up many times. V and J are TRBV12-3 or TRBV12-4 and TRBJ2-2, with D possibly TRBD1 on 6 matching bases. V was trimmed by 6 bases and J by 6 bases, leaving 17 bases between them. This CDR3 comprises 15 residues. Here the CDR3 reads CASSPSDSPPGELFF. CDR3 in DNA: TGTGCCAGCAGCCCCTCGGACAGCCCCCCCGGGGAGCTGTTTTTT.

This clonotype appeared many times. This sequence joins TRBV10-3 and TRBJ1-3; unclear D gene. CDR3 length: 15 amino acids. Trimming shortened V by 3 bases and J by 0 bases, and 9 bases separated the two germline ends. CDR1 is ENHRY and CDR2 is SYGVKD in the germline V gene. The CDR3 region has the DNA TGTGCCATCAGTGACGTCCGAGGCTCTGGAAACACCATATATTTT. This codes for CAISDVRGSGNTIYF.

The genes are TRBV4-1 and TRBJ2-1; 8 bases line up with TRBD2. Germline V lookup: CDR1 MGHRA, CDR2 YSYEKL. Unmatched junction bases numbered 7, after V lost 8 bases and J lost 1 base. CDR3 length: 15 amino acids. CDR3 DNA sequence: TGCGCCAGCGCGGACACTAGCGGATCCTACAATGAGCAGTTCTTC. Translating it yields CASADTSGSYNEQFF.

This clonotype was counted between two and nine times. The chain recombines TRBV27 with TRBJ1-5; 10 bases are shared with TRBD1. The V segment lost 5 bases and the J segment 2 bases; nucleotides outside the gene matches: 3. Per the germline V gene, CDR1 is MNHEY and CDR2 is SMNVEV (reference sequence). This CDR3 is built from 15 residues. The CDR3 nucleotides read TGTGCCAGCAGTCCGGGGACAGGGGGCAATCAGCCCCAGCATTTT. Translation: CASSPGTGGNQPQHF.

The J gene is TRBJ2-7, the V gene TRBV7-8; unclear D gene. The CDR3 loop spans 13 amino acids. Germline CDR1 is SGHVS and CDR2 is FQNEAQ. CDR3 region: CASSLASAYEQYV. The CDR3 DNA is TGTGCCAGCAGTTTAGCTTCGGCCTACGAGCAGTACGTC.

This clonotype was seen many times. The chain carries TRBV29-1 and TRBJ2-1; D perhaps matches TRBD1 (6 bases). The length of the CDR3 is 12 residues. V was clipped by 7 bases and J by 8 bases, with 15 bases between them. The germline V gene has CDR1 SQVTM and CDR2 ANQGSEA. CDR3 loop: CSAEVGAYEQFF. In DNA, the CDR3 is TGCAGCGCCGAGGTGGGGGCGTATGAGCAGTTCTTC.

This CDR3 reads CSVEDRGREYEQYF. In DNA form, the CDR3 reads TGCAGCGTTGAAGATCGAGGGAGGGAGTACGAGCAGTACTTC. The chain is built from TRBV29-1 and TRBJ2-7; TRBD2 matches 7 bases. In germline, CDR1 is SQVTM, CDR2 ANQGSEA. CDR3 length: 14 residues. Trimming cost V 0 bases and J 4 bases; bases outside gene matches: 6.

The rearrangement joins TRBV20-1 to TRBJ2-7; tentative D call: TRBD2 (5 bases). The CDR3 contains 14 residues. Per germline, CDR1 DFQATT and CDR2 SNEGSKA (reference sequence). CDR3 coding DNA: TGCAGCTCGGTTAGGACTCTCAGCTCCTACGAGCAGTACTTC. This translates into CSSVRTLSSYEQYF.

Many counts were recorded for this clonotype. The CDR3 here is CSAEDRVDGNTIYF. The CDR3 DNA sequence: TGCAGTGCGGAAGACAGGGTGGATGGAAACACCATATATTTT. This chain links TRBV20-1 with TRBJ1-3, with 7 bases that match TRBD1. Germline CDR1 is DFQATT and CDR2 is SNEGSKA (reference sequence). The CDR3 consists of 14 residues. V trimming: 6 bases; J trimming: 3 bases; junction bases outside the gene matches: 8.

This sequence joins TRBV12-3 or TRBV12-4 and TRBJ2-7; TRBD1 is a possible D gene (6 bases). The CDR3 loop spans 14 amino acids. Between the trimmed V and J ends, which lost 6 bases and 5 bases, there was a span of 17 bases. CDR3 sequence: CASSLGTFSDEQYV. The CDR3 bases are TGTGCCAGCAGCCTTGGGACATTCTCTGACGAGCAGTACGTC.

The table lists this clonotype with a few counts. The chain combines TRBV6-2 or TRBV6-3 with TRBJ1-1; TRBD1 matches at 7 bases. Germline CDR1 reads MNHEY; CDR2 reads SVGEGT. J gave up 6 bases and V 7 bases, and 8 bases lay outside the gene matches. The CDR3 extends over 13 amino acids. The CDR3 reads CASTLDRVAEAFF. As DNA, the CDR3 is TGTGCCAGCACCCTTGACAGGGTGGCTGAAGCTTTCTTT.

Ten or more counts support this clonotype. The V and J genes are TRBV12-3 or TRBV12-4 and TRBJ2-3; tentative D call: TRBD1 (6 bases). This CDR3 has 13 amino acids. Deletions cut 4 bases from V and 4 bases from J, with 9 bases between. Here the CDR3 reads CASSWGRADTQYF. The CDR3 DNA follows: TGTGCCAGCAGTTGGGGGCGGGCAGATACGCAGTATTTT.

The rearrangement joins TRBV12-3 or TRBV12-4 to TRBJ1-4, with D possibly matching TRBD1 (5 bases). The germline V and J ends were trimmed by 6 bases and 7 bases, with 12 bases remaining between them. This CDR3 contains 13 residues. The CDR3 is CASSVGVLEKLFF. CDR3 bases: TGTGCCAGCAGCGTGGGGGTTCTTGAAAAACTGTTTTTT.

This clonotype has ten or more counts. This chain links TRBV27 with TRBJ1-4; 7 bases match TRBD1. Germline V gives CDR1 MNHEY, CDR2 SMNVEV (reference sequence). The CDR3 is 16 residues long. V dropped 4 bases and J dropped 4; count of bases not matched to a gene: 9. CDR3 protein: CASSYRGLTFNEKLFF. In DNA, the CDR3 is TGTGCCAGCAGTTACAGGGGATTAACATTTAATGAAAAACTGTTTTTT.

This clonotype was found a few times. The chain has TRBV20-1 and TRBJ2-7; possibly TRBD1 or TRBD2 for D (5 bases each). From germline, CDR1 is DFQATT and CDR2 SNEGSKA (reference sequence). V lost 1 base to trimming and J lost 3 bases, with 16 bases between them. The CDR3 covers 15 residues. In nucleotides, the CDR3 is TGCAGTGCTAGAGCACACGACGGGACCTTCTACGAGCAGTACTTC. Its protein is CSARAHDGTFYEQYF.

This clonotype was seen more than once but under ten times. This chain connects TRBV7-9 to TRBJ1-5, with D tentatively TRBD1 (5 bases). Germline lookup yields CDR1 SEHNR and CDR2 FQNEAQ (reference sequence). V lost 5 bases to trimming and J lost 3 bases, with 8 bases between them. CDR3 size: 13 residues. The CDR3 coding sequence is TGTGCCAGCAGCGGGGCTCCCAATCAGCCCCAGCATTTT. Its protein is CASSGAPNQPQHF.

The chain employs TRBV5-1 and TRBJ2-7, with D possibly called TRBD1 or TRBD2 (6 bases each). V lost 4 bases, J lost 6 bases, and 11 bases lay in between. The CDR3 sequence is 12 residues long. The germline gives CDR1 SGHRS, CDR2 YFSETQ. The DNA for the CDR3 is TGCGCCAGCAGCGTACAGGGAGGCGAGCAGTACTTC. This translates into CASSVQGGEQYF.

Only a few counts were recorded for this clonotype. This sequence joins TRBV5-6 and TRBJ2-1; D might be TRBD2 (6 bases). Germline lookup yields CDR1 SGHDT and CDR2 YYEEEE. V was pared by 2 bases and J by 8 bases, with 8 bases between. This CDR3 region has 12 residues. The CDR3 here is CASSFGDYEQFF. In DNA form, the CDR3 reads TGTGCCAGCAGCTTTGGGGACTATGAGCAGTTCTTC.

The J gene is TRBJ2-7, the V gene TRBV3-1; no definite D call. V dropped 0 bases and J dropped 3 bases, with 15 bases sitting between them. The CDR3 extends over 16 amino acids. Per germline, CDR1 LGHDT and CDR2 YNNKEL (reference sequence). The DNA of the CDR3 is TGTGCCAGCAGCCAAGATCACAGCCTAGATAACTACGAGCAGTACTTC. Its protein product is CASSQDHSLDNYEQYF.

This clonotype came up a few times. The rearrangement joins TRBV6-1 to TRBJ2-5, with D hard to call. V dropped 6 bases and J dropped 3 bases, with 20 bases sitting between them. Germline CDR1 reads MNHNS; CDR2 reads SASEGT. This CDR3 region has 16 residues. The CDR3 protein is CASSSSVLGPKETQYF. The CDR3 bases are TGTGCCAGCAGCTCAAGCGTGTTAGGGCCTAAAGAGACCCAGTACTTC.

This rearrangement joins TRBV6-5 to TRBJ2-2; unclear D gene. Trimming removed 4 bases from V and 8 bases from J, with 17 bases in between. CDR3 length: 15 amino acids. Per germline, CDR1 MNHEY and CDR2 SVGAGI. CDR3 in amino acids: CASSSQTAMVGELFF. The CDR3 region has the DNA TGTGCCAGCAGTTCCCAGACCGCCATGGTGGGGGAGCTGTTTTTT.

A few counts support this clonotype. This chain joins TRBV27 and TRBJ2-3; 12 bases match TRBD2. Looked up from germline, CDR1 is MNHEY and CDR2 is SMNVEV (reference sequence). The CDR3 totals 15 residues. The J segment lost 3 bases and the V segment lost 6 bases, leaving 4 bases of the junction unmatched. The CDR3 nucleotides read TGTGCCAGCAGAGGAACTAGCGGGAGGACAGATACGCAGTATTTT. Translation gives CASRGTSGRTDTQYF.

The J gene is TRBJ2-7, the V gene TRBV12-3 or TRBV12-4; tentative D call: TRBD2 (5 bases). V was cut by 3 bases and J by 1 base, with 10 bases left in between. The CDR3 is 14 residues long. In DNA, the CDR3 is TGTGCCAGCAGTTTGTTCCGGGAATCCTACGAGCAGTACTTC. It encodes CASSLFRESYEQYF.

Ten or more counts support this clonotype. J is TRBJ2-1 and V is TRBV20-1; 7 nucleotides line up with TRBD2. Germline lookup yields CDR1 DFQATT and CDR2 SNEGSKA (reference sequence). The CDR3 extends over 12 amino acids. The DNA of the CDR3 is TGCAGGGTTTGGCGGGAGCCCAATGAGCAGTTCTTC. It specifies CRVWREPNEQFF.

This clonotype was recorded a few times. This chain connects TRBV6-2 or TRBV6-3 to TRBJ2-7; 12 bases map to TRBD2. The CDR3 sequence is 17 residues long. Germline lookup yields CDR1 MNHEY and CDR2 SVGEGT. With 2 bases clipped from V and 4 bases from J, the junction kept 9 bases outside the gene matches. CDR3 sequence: CASSYDLRTSGMYEQYF. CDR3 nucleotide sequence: TGTGCCAGCAGTTACGACCTAAGGACTAGCGGGATGTACGAGCAGTACTTC.